This T cell receptor (beta chain) came from a study of T cell repertoires in cytomegalovirus infection. TCRdb analysed the reads with MiXCR anew, one entry per CDR3 protein. The table records about 300,000 distinct CDR3 sequences, around 25% of them present only once. The germline V gene has CDR1 SGHVS and CDR2 FNYEAQ. The CDR3 sequence is 13 residues long. J lost 7 bases, V lost 5 bases, and 7 bases had no gene match. This clonotype was recorded many times. The clonotype comes from a human donor in good health (CMV status not recorded). Some clones in this sample may be carry-over from other donors' samples. The chain carries TRBV7-6 and TRBJ1-2, with 7 bases lining up with TRBD1. The material sequenced was PBMCs. As DNA, the CDR3 is TGTGCCAGCAGCGTAAACAGGGGCCGTGGCTACACCTTC. Amino acids: CASSVNRGRGYTF.